One and the same sample provided the 5 T cell receptor beta chains below, sequenced in a study of beta chain features in type 1 diabetes. Their target antigens are unknown. Study-wide results and limits: Patients with Type 1 diabetes showed moderately but significantly shorter TCRB CDR3s in all four CD4+ subsets.

cDNA synthesis used the whole RNA isolate, giving expressed TCRB sequences. This table comes from immunoSEQ multiplex PCR, and its TCRdb copy is limited to in-frame clones, with some not included. The table has about 640,000 clones, roughly 12% seen once; the top ten hold approximately 0.11%. Sequencing input: naive CD4+ T cells from blood. Every receptor here comes from a man aged 25 to 40 with type 1 diabetes.

This clone was detected ten times or more. The rearrangement joins TRBV18 to TRBJ1-1; tentatively, D is TRBD1 (6 bases). V lost 3 bases and J lost 3, with 14 bases in between. The CDR3 is 15 amino acids. Germline V CDR1 and CDR2: KGHSH, LQKENI. CDR3 nucleotide sequence: TGTGCCAGCTCACCCCCTGGGGACATGTACACTGAAGCTTTCTTT. This encodes CASSPPGDMYTEAFF.

This clone showed up just a few times. This rearrangement joins TRBV7-9 to TRBJ2-5, with D possibly being TRBD2 (7 bases). Per the germline V gene, CDR1 is SEHNR and CDR2 is FQNEAQ (reference sequence). CDR3 length equals 15 residues. Trimming left V 4 bases short and J 1 base short, with 13 bases between. CDR3 region: CASSWAGALQETQYF. For the CDR3, the DNA is TGTGCCAGCAGCTGGGCGGGGGCCCTCCAAGAGACCCAGTACTTC.

The chain employs TRBV12-5 and TRBJ2-1; 10 bases align to TRBD1. This CDR3 has 15 amino acids. The trim removed 1 base at V and 7 bases at J, leaving 4 bases unmatched. CDR1 and CDR2 (germline): LGHNT, FRNRAP. The CDR3 sequence: CASGLGQGAQNEQFF. The CDR3 bases are TGTGCTAGTGGTTTGGGACAGGGGGCGCAGAATGAGCAGTTCTTC.

The table lists this clone with a few counts. The rearrangement uses TRBV11-3 and TRBJ2-3; no clear D. Germline assignment: CDR1 SGHNT and CDR2 YENEEA. V lost 7 bases and J lost 6, with 14 bases in between. This CDR3 comprises 13 residues. This chain's CDR3 is CASTSPPRDTQYF. Here the CDR3 DNA reads TGTGCCAGCACCAGCCCCCCTAGGGATACGCAGTATTTT. The full variable domain, with the rest looked up from reference TRBV11-3 and TRBJ2-3, is EAGVVQSPRYKIIEKKQPVAFWCNPISGHNTLYWYLQNLGQGPELLIRYENEEAVDDSQLPKDRFSAERLKGVDSTLKIQPAELGDSAVYLCASTSPPRDTQYFGPGTRLTVL.

This clone occurred a few times. The junction departs from the called germline gene at one end, perhaps through a read error. The chain has TRBV29-1 and TRBJ1-3; 7 bases map to TRBD1. Germline-derived CDR1 and CDR2 are SQVTM and ANQGSEA. This CDR3 spans 18 amino acids. The CDR3 region has the DNA TGCAGCGTGGAAGAAAACAGGGGAAGCGTGAGTGGTGGAAACACCATATATTTT. Its protein is CSVEENRGSVSGGNTIYF.